Listed below are T cell receptor beta chains from one sample, sequenced in a study of blood T cell repertoires in COVID-19. Some clones are missing from TCRdb's copy, which holds only in-frame ones; the method was immunoSEQ multiplex PCR. The top ten hold about a sixth of the sample, which has 100,000 to 150,000 clones, around 81% seen once. The sequenced sample consisted of peripheral blood. These TCRs come from a man aged 25-45 years with COVID-19, enrolled during active disease. Both conserved end residues are part of each CDR3. A D gene is named only where the DNA matches it firmly. Expanded clones get a size class; other rows say once, few or many, or leave the size out.

DNA: TGTGCCAGCAGCCAGGATACAGGGAGCAATCAGCCCCAGCATTTT
CDR3: CASSQDTGSNQPQHF
length: 15
D: .
J: TRBJ1-5
V: TRBV4-2
size: .

DNA: TGCAGTGCTAGCCTTACCTACGAGCAGTACTTC
CDR3: CSASLTYEQYF
length: 11
D: .
J: TRBJ2-7
V: TRBV20-1
size: few

DNA: TGCGCCAGCAGCCCCGGGGCTAGCGGGGGTGTTCTTGGTGAGCAGTTCTTC
CDR3: CASSPGASGGVLGEQFF
length: 17
D: TRBD2
J: TRBJ2-1
V: TRBV4-3
size: .

DNA: TGCGCCAGCAGCCAAGATGCGGCGGGGTATCTCAACGAGCAGTACTTC
CDR3: CASSQDAAGYLNEQYF
length: 16
D: .
J: TRBJ2-7
V: TRBV4-1
size: .

DNA: TGTGCCAGCAGCTTAGTCGCGGGGGTGGGCGAGCAGTACTTC
CDR3: CASSLVAGVGEQYF
length: 14
D: TRBD2
J: TRBJ2-7
V: TRBV7-2
size: .

DNA: TGTGCCAGCAGCCGGGAAATCCTCGGGTACGAGCAGTACTTC
CDR3: CASSREILGYEQYF
length: 14
D: .
J: TRBJ2-7
V: TRBV11-3
size: .

DNA: TGTGCCAGCAGCCCTCACTCCGGGACAGGGTTCTACGAGCAGTACTTC
CDR3: CASSPHSGTGFYEQYF
length: 16
D: TRBD1
J: TRBJ2-7
V: TRBV7-2
size: few

DNA: TGCGCCAGCAGCCCCAGACAGGGACCGGCTGAAGCTTTCTTT
CDR3: CASSPRQGPAEAFF
length: 14
D: TRBD1
J: TRBJ1-1
V: TRBV4-1
size: .

DNA: TGTGCCAGCGCGATTTTTGCAGGGTCCAATAGCAATCAGCCCCAGCATTTT
CDR3: CASAIFAGSNSNQPQHF
length: 17
D: .
J: TRBJ1-5
V: TRBV7-2
size: .

DNA: TGTGCCAGTAGCCCGGGGAGCAATCAGCCCCAGCATTTT
CDR3: CASSPGSNQPQHF
length: 13
D: .
J: TRBJ1-5
V: TRBV19
size: .

DNA: TGTGCCAGCAGCTTAAGGTTCGAGCGGGAGGACAATGAGCAGTTCTTC
CDR3: CASSLRFEREDNEQFF
length: 16
D: TRBD2
J: TRBJ2-1
V: TRBV7-9
size: .

DNA: TGTGCCAGCAGTATGCGGGACGGGGGAGAGACCCAGTACTTC
CDR3: CASSMRDGGETQYF
length: 14
D: .
J: TRBJ2-5
V: TRBV6-5
size: .

DNA: TGTGCCAGCGGTAGTCGGGACTACCAGAACGAGCAGTACTTC
CDR3: CASGSRDYQNEQYF
length: 14
D: TRBD2
J: TRBJ2-7
V: TRBV11-3
size: .

DNA: TGTGCTAGTGGTCTGGGACAAGGGGAATCACCCCTCCACTTT
CDR3: CASGLGQGESPLHF
length: 14
D: .
J: TRBJ1-6
V: TRBV12-5
size: .

DNA: TGTGCCAGCAGCGCAGGAACAGATACGCAGTATTTT
CDR3: CASSAGTDTQYF
length: 12
D: .
J: TRBJ2-3
V: TRBV11-2
size: .

DNA: TGTGCCAGCAGCAGAAGGGCCGGACAGACCTCTGGAAACACCATATATTTT
CDR3: CASSRRAGQTSGNTIYF
length: 17
D: .
J: TRBJ1-3
V: TRBV11-3
size: few

DNA: TGTGCCAGCAGTTACTCCAGGGTAGAGTCACCCCTCCACTTT
CDR3: CASSYSRVESPLHF
length: 14
D: .
J: TRBJ1-6
V: TRBV6-5
size: .

DNA: TGTGCCAGCAGCAAAGCTAGCGGGGGGAACACCGGGGAGCTGTTTTTT
CDR3: CASSKASGGNTGELFF
length: 16
D: TRBD2
J: TRBJ2-2
V: TRBV3-1/TRBV3-2
size: few

DNA: TGTGCCAGCAGCGACAGCCCCAATCAGCCCCAGCATTTT
CDR3: CASSDSPNQPQHF
length: 13
D: .
J: TRBJ1-5
V: TRBV5-5
size: .

DNA: TGTGCCTGGAGTGTAGGGGGGGCATATAATTCACCCCTCCACTTT
CDR3: CAWSVGGAYNSPLHF
length: 15
D: .
J: TRBJ1-6
V: TRBV30
size: few

DNA: TGTGCCAGCAGCTTATGGAGGACAGGGAGGAATCGCCCCCCAGACATTCAGTACTTC
CDR3: CASSLWRTGRNRPPDIQYF
length: 19
D: TRBD1
J: TRBJ2-4
V: TRBV7-9
size: .

DNA: TGTGCCAGCAGTGAAGCGCTGTCTCCGGTCCAGCCCCAGCATTTT
CDR3: CASSEALSPVQPQHF
length: 15
D: .
J: TRBJ1-5
V: TRBV2
size: .

DNA: TGTGCCAGCAGCTTCGTCCCTAACTCCTACAATGAGCAGTTCTTC
CDR3: CASSFVPNSYNEQFF
length: 15
D: .
J: TRBJ2-1
V: TRBV7-2
size: .

DNA: TGTGCCAGCAACGTAGGGGCGAACACTGAAGCTTTCTTT
CDR3: CASNVGANTEAFF
length: 13
D: .
J: TRBJ1-1
V: TRBV9
size: .

DNA: TGTGCCAGCAGAAAGGAGTCCGAGCAGTACTTC
CDR3: CASRKESEQYF
length: 11
D: .
J: TRBJ2-7
V: TRBV6-6
size: .

DNA: TGTGCCAGCAGTTCCCTTTCCGACAGGGCCCATGGCTACACCTTC
CDR3: CASSSLSDRAHGYTF
length: 15
D: TRBD1
J: TRBJ1-2
V: TRBV27
size: once

DNA: TGTGCCAGCAGCTTAGGAGGGTTGTCCACCTACGAGCAGTACTTC
CDR3: CASSLGGLSTYEQYF
length: 15
D: .
J: TRBJ2-7
V: TRBV5-4
size: .

DNA: TGTGCCAGCAGCTCCTACCGGGACAGAAATCAGCCCCAGCATTTT
CDR3: CASSSYRDRNQPQHF
length: 15
D: TRBD1
J: TRBJ1-5
V: TRBV6-6
size: .

DNA: TGCGCCAGCAGCCAAGGGGGGACTGCAACTAATGAAAAACTGTTTTTT
CDR3: CASSQGGTATNEKLFF
length: 16
D: .
J: TRBJ1-4
V: TRBV4-1
size: .

DNA: TGTGCCAGCAGCTACAGGGGGTTTAATGAAAAACTGTTTTTT
CDR3: CASSYRGFNEKLFF
length: 14
D: TRBD1
J: TRBJ1-4
V: TRBV27
size: .

DNA: TGTGCCAGTAGGGTACAGAGAGATAGCAATCAGCCCCAGCATTTT
CDR3: CASRVQRDSNQPQHF
length: 15
D: .
J: TRBJ1-5
V: TRBV19
size: .

DNA: TGTGCCACCAGTGACTCAGATCAGCCCCAGCATTTT
CDR3: CATSDSDQPQHF
length: 12
D: .
J: TRBJ1-5
V: TRBV24-1
size: .

DNA: TGCAGCGTCCGGGGTGAGAGGGAAGGGCAGCCCCAGCATTTT
CDR3: CSVRGEREGQPQHF
length: 14
D: .
J: TRBJ1-5
V: TRBV29-1
size: .

DNA: TGTGCCAGCAGCTTGAGTCTAGCGGGAGGGATAGGGTACTTC
CDR3: CASSLSLAGGIGYF
length: 14
D: TRBD2
J: TRBJ2-4
V: TRBV5-5
size: .

DNA: TGTGCCAGCAGTTTTAGCGGGAGGGGATACAATGAGCAGTTCTTC
CDR3: CASSFSGRGYNEQFF
length: 15
D: TRBD2
J: TRBJ2-1
V: TRBV27
size: .

DNA: TGTGCCAGCAGTGAAAGGGACAGGCCCTACGAGCAGTACTTC
CDR3: CASSERDRPYEQYF
length: 14
D: TRBD1
J: TRBJ2-7
V: TRBV2
size: .

DNA: TGTGCCAGCAGCTTGGAGGGGAGCATGGTGGCCACGCAGTATTTT
CDR3: CASSLEGSMVATQYF
length: 15
D: .
J: TRBJ2-3
V: TRBV7-3
size: .

DNA: TGTGCCAGCAGCATGACAGGGGGAAATAGCAATCAGCCCCAGCATTTT
CDR3: CASSMTGGNSNQPQHF
length: 16
D: TRBD1
J: TRBJ1-5
V: TRBV7-2
size: many

DNA: TGTGCCAGCAGTGGGAAGGGGAGGAATGAGCAGTTCTTC
CDR3: CASSGKGRNEQFF
length: 13
D: .
J: TRBJ2-1
V: TRBV28
size: .